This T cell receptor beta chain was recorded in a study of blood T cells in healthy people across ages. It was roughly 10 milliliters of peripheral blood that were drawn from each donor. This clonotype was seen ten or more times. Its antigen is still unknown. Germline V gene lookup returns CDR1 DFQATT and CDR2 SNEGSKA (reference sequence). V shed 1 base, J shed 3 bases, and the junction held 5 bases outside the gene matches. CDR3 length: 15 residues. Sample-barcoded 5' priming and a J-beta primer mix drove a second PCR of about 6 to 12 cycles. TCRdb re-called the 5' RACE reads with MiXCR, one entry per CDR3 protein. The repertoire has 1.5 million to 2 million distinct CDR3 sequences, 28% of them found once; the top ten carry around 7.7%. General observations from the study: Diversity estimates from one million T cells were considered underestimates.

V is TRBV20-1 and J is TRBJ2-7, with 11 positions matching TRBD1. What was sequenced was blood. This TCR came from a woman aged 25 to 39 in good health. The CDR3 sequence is CSARASGTGGYEQYF. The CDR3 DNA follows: TGCAGTGCTAGAGCTTCCGGGACAGGGGGCTACGAGCAGTACTTC.